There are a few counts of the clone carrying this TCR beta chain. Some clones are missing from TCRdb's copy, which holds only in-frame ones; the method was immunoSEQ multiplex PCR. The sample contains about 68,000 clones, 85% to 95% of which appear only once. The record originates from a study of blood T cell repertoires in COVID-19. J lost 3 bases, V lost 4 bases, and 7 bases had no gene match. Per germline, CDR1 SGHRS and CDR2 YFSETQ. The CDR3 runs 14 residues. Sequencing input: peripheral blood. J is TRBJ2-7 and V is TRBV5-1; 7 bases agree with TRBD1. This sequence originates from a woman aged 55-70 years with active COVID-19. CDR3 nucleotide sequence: TGCGCCAGCAGCCCGTGGGACAGTCTCTACGAGCAGTACTTC. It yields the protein CASSPWDSLYEQYF.